This T cell receptor (beta chain) was recovered during a study of T cells after yellow fever vaccination. Study findings and constraints: The study noted that FACS-sorted repertoires could contain abundant clonotypes contaminating from the bulk population. Though weaker, the secondary response peaked faster, on day 5 versus 15. There was a small share of clonotypes that showed up in both the CD4 and CD8 compartments.

On this clonotype itself: Its target is not known.

The ends were cut back, 6 bases at V and 5 bases at J, with 13 bases in the middle. The CDR3 has 13 amino acids. Germline assignment: CDR1 SEHNR and CDR2 FQNEAQ (reference sequence). Researchers made TCR cDNA using 5'RACE template switching, and this step added a universal primer site and UMIs. TCRdb ran MiXCR on the 5' RACE reads and lists one entry per CDR3 protein. The sample includes roughly 400,000 distinct CDR3 sequences, 18% seen only once; the top ten take 18%. This specimen consisted of PBMCs, obtained before the yellow fever booster vaccination. The chain joins TRBV7-9 to TRBJ2-5, with D hard to call. This TCR derives from a man between 18 and 29 years old who received the YFV17D yellow fever vaccine. Written as DNA, the CDR3 is TGTGCCAGCAGGGGCCCCGAGTGGGAGACCCAGTACTTC. Its translation is CASRGPEWETQYF.